This TCR beta chain was recorded in a study of response to subunit inactivated influenza vaccine (dated 2018 in TCRdb). As for the study more broadly: The study used deep quantitative T cell receptor repertoire profiling to track responses to a trivalent subunit inactivated influenza vaccine.

Here is what the overall study found, with its caveats: The authors proposed that each seasonal influenza vaccination may bring in only a limited number of new T cells.

Preparation of the library involved RT-PCR. The sample was run on an Illumina HiSeq 2500. TCRdb redid the processing of the public reads, applying fastp at Q25 and MiXCR, and retained in-frame beta chains. Duplicate CDR3 protein sequences are folded into a single record with the most common DNA and genes. The sample table contains more than 700,000 distinct CDR3 sequences; only one count was recorded for approximately 22% of them. The ten largest clonotypes hold approximately 10% of the sample. Points on this clonotype: The antigen it recognizes is unknown. One base away there is no much larger clone; base qualities are not given.

V is pared back by 7 bases and J by 0 bases, with 13 bases lying between the germline termini. CDR1 DFQATT and CDR2 SNEGSKA are derived from the germline V gene (reference sequence). Including cysteine and phenylalanine, the CDR3 has 13 amino acids. The read is trimmed to its CDR3 DNA, 39 bases read in frame from base 1. This material consisted of PBMCs from blood, taken 4 to 6 days after vaccination. The chain is encoded by TRBV20-1 joined to TRBJ2-7; there is no confident call for the D gene. The TCR was taken from a man between 50 and 59 years old who received an inactivated influenza vaccine. Donor details come from another sample of the same person, matched by shared clones. CDR3 sequence: CSVTGLSSYEQYF. Here is the DNA: TGCAGTGTAACGGGTCTTAGCTCCTACGAGCAGTACTTC.